These T cell receptor beta chains were read from a single sample in a study of cytomegalovirus exposure and HLA in healthy donors. The assay was immunoSEQ multiplex PCR, and TCRdb's table has in-frame clones only and misses some. The profile shows about 110,000 clones, approximately 60% of them singletons. Sequenced: PBMCs. The source is a woman in her 30s in good health and CMV-seronegative. Each CDR3 is given with its conserved first and last residue. The D gene is left open where the match is weak. Not all rows give a size; the values are once, few, many and, for expanded clones, a class.

>TRBJ2-2|.|TRBV4-3|.
CASSQAPGSGELFF
>TRBJ2-5|.|TRBV7-2|TRBD2
CASSLVVLAGTKQETQYF
>TRBJ2-7|few|TRBV28|TRBD1
CASSPPGQGIYEQYF
>TRBJ2-6|few|TRBV4-1|.
CASSHSQSSGANVLTF
>TRBJ2-5|.|TRBV7-9|.
CASRTRRAETQYF
>TRBJ1-2|.|TRBV4-1|.
CASRPAGQAYYGYTF
>TRBJ2-1|once|TRBV5-1|.
CASSFFGSSPNNEQFF
>TRBJ2-1|.|TRBV7-7|TRBD2
CASSLASGNNEQFF
>TRBJ1-1|.|TRBV28|.
CASSLAVNTEAFF
>TRBJ2-5|few|TRBV15|TRBD1
CATSRDPGQYQETQYF
>TRBJ2-5|.|TRBV10-1|.
CASSGAGETQYF
>TRBJ1-1|.|TRBV6-5|.
CASSYTDSATEAFF
>TRBJ1-5|.|TRBV4-2|TRBD1
CASSQGGGGQPQHF
>TRBJ2-5|once|TRBV10-3|TRBD1
CAIKRQGASETQYF
>TRBJ1-1|.|TRBV5-6|.
CASSLVPGLNTEAFF
>TRBJ2-1|.|TRBV9|TRBD2
CASSVGGTSANEQFF
>TRBJ2-3|.|TRBV7-2|TRBD2
CASSFRLAGTDTQYF
>TRBJ1-5|.|TRBV30|TRBD1
CAWATGGGQPQHF
>TRBJ1-1|few|TRBV6-1|TRBD1
CASSEADRVFAFF
>TRBJ2-7|.|TRBV28|TRBD2
CASNSRSWGLATEQYF
>TRBJ2-7|.|TRBV4-1|TRBD2
CASSQLAGGPWEQYF
>TRBJ1-5|.|TRBV19|.
CASSTQANNQPQHF
>TRBJ2-1|.|TRBV29-1|.
CSVVGTYYNEQFF
>TRBJ1-2|.|TRBV5-6|TRBD1
CASSEIRDSFRYGYTF
>TRBJ1-2|.|TRBV28|.
CASSLQKYGYTF
>TRBJ1-1|.|TRBV5-1|TRBD1
CASSNPGGRIGGTEAFF
>TRBJ1-1|.|TRBV28|.
CASSSLPRSTEAFF
>TRBJ1-6|.|TRBV9|.
CASSVASGASPLHF
>TRBJ1-5|.|TRBV7-8|TRBD1
CASSFSTGRSNQPQHF
>TRBJ2-2|few|TRBV6-6|TRBD1
CASSYGTVEFGELFF
>TRBJ1-1|.|TRBV2|.
CASSERQGTEAFF
>TRBJ2-7|.|TRBV28|.
CASSLDTPYEQYF
>TRBJ2-2|.|TRBV5-5|TRBD2
CASRAGVNTGELFF
>TRBJ1-2|.|TRBV6-5|.
CASSYGAGESYTF
>TRBJ1-1|.|TRBV2|.
CASSVYRENTEAFF
>TRBJ1-5|.|TRBV2|TRBD1
CASSGQGDQPQHF
>TRBJ2-3|.|TRBV7-3|TRBD2
CASGLAGGFTDTQYF
>TRBJ1-1|.|TRBV5-1|.
CASSFGRDTAFF
>TRBJ2-5|.|TRBV7-9|TRBD1
CASSTLPGTGILQQETQYF
>TRBJ1-1|once|TRBV6-5|TRBD1
CASSYSPQGLSTEAFF
>TRBJ2-1|.|TRBV5-1|.
CASSLEGLSYNEQFF
>TRBJ2-1|.|TRBV6-1|TRBD2
CASSELAGSYNEQFF
>TRBJ2-7|few|TRBV5-6|TRBD1
CASSFGTGAYEQYF
>TRBJ1-5|.|TRBV10-3|TRBD1
CAISGTGTEYQPQHF
>TRBJ1-1|.|TRBV2|.
CASSEGGYTEAFF
>TRBJ2-3|.|TRBV5-1|TRBD2
CASSPGTTADTQYF
>TRBJ2-3|.|TRBV5-6|.
CASSWDSRTDTQYF
>TRBJ2-7|.|TRBV30|TRBD2
CAWSGTSGYEQYF
>TRBJ1-1|.|TRBV19|.
CASTATVTMNTEAFF
>TRBJ2-7|.|TRBV5-4|.
CASSLADEQYF